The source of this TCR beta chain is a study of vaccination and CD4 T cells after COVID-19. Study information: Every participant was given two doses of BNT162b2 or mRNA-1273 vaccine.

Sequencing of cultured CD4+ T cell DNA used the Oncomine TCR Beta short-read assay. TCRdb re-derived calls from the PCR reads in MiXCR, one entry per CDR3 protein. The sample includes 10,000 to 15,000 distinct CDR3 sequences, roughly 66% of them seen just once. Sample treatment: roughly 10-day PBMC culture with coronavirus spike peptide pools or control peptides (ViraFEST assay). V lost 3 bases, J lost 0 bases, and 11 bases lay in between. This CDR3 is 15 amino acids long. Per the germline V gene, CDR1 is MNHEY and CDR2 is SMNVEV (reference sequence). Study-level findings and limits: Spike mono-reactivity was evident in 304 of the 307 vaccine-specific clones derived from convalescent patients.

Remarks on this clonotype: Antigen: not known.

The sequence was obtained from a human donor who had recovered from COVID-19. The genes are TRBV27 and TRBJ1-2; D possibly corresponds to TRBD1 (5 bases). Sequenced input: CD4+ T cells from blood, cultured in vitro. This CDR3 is CASSLSGTTNYGYTF. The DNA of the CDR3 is TGTGCCAGCAGTTTGTCAGGGACTACTAACTATGGCTACACCTTC.